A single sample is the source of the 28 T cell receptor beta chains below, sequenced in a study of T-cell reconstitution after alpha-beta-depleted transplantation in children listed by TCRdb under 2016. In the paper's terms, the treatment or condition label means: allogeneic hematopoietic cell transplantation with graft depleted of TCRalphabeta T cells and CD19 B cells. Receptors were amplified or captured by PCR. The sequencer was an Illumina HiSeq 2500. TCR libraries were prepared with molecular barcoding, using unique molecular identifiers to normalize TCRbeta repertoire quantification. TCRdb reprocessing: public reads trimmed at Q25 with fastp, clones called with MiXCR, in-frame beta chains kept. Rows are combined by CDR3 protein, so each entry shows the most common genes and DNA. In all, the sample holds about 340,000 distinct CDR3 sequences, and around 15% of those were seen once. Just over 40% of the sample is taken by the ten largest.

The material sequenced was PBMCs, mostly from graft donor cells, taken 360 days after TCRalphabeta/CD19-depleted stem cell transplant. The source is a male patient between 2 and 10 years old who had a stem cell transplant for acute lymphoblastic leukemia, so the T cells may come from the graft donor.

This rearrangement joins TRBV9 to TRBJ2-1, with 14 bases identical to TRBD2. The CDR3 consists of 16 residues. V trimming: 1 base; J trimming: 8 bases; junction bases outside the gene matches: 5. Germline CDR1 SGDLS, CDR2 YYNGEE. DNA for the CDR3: TGTGCCAGCAGCGTATGGGGACTAGCGGGAGTCGATGAGCAGTTCTTC. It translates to CASSVWGLAGVDEQFF.

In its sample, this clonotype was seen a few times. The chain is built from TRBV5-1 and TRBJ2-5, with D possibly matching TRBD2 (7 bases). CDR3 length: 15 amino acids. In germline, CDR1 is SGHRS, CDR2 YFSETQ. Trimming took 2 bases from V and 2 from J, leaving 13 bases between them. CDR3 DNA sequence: TGCGCCAGCAGCTTTTGGGGGGGCGAACAAGAGACCCAGTACTTC. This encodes CASSFWGGEQETQYF.

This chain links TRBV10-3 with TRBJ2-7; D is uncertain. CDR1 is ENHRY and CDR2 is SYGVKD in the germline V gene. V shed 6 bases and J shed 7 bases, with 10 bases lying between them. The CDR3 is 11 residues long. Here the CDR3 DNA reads TGTGCCATCAGGACCGAGGTGGAGCAGTACTTC. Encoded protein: CAIRTEVEQYF.

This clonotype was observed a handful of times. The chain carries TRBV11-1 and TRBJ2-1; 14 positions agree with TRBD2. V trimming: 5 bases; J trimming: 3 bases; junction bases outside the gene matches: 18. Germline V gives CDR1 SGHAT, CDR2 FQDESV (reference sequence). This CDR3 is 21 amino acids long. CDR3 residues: CASSQQPGTSGSSSRYNEQFF. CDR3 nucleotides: TGTGCCAGCAGCCAACAACCCGGGACTAGCGGGAGTTCTTCACGCTACAATGAGCAGTTCTTC.

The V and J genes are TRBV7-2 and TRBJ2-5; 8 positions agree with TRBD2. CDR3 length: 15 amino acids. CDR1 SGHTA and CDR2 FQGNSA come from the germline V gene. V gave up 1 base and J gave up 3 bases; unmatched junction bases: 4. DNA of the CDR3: TGTGCCAGCAGCTTAGTAACTAGCGGTAAAGAGACCCAGTACTTC. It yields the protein CASSLVTSGKETQYF.

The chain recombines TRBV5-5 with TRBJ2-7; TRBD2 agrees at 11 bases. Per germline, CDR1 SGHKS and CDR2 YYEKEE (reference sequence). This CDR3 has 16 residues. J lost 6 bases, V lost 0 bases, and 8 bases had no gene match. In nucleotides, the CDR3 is TGTGCCAGCAGCTTGGGGCCGGGACTAGCGGTGGGCGAGCAGTACTTC. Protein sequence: CASSLGPGLAVGEQYF.

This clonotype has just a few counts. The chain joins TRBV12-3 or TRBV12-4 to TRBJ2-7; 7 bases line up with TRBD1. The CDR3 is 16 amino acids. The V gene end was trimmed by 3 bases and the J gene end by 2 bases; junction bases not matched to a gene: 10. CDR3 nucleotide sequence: TGTGCCAGCAGTTTCTTCCGGACAGGTCTAACCTACGAGCAGTACTTC. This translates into CASSFFRTGLTYEQYF.

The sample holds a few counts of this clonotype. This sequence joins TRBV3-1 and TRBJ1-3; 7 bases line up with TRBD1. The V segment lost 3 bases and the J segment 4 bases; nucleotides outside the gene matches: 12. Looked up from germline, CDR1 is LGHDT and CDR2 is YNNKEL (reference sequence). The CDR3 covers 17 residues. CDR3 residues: CASSQVLGGSGGNTIYF. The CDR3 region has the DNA TGTGCCAGCAGCCAGGTTCTAGGGGGCTCGGGAGGAAACACCATATATTTT.

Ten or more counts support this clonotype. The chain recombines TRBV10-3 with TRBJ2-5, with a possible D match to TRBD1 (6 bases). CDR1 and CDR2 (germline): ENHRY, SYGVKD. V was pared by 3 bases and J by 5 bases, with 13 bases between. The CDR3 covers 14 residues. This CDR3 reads CAISEIRGGETQYF. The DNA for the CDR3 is TGTGCCATCAGTGAAATCAGGGGTGGGGAGACCCAGTACTTC.

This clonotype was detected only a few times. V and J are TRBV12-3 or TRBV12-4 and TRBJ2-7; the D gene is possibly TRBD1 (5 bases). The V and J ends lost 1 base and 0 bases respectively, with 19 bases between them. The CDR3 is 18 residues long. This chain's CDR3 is CASSLDRITGPSSYEQYF. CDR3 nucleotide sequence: TGTGCCAGCAGTTTAGACCGGATCACAGGTCCGAGCTCCTACGAGCAGTACTTC.

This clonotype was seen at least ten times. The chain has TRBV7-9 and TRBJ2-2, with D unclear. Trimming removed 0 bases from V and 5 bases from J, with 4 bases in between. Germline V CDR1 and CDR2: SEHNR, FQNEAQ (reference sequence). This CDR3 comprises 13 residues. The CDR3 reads CASSLAPTGELFF. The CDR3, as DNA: TGTGCCAGCAGCTTAGCGCCTACCGGGGAGCTGTTTTTT.

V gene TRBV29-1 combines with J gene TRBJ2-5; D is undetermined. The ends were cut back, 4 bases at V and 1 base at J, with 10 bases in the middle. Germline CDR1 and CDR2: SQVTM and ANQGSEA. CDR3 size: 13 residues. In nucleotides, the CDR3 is TGCAGCGTTGGGTTTCTTCTCCAAGAGACCCAGTACTTC. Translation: CSVGFLLQETQYF.

The CDR3 DNA reads TGTGCCAGTAGTACAACGGGAGGAAAAGAGACCCAGTACTTC. This encodes CASSTTGGKETQYF. The chain uses TRBV19 and TRBJ2-5; the match to TRBD2 covers 7 bases. V trimming: 4 bases; J trimming: 3 bases; junction bases outside the gene matches: 5. Germline loops: CDR1 LNHDA, CDR2 SQIVND (reference sequence). This CDR3 contains 14 residues.

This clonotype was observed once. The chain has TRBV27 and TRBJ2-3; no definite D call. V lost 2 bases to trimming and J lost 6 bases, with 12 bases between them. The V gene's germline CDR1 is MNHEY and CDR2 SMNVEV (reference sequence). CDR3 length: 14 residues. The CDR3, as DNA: TGTGCCAGCAGTTTAACGTTCAGCGTGGATACGCAGTATTTT. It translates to CASSLTFSVDTQYF.

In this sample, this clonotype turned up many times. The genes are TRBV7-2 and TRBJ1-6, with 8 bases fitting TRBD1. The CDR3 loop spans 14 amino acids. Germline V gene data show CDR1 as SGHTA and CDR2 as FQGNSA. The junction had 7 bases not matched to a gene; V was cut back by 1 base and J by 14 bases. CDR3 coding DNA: TGTGCCAGCAGCTTAGAGAGCGACAGGGGAACCCTCCACTTT. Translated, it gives CASSLESDRGTLHF.

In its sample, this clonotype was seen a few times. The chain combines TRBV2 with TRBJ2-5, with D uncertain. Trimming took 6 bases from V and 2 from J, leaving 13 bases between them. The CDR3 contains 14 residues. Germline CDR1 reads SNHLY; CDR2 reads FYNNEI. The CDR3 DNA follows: TGTGCCAGCAGGAGGACGGGCCCTCAAGAGACCCAGTACTTC. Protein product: CASRRTGPQETQYF. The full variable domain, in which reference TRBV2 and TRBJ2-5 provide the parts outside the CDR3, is EPEVTQTPSHQVTQMGQEVILRCVPISNHLYFYWYRQILGQKVEFLVSFYNNEISEKSEIFDDQFSVERPDGSNFTLKIRSTKLEDSAMYFCASRRTGPQETQYFGPGTRLLVL.

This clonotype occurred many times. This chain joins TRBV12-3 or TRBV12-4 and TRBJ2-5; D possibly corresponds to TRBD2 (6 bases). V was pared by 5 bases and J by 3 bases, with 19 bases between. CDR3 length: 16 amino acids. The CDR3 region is CASSPTGSGGEETQYF. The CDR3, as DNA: TGTGCCAGCAGTCCGACCGGGTCCGGAGGGGAAGAGACCCAGTACTTC.

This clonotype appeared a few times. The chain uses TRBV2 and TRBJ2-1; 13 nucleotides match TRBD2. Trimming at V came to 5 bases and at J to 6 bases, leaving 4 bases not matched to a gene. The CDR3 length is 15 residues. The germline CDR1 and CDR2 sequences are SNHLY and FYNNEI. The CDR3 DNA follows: TGTGCCAGCAGTACTAGCGGGAGGGCCTTCAATGAGCAGTTCTTC. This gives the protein CASSTSGRAFNEQFF.

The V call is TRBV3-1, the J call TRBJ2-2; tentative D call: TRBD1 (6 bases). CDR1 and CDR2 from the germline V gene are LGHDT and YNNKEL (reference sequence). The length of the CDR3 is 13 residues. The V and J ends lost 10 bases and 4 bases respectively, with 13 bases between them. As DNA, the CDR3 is TGTGCCACCGCCACAGGGACCACCGGGGAGCTGTTTTTT. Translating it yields CATATGTTGELFF.

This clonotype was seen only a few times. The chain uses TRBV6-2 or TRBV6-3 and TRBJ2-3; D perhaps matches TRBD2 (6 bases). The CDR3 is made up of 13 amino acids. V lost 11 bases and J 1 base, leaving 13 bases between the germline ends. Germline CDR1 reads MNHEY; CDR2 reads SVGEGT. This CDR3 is CASRPSGTDTQYF. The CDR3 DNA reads TGTGCCTCAAGGCCTAGCGGCACAGATACGCAGTATTTT.

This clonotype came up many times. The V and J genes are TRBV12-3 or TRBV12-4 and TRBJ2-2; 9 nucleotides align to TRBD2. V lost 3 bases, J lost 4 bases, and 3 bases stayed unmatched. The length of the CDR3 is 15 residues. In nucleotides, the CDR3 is TGTGCCAGCAGTTTCGGACTAGCGACCACCGGGGAGCTGTTTTTT. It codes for CASSFGLATTGELFF.

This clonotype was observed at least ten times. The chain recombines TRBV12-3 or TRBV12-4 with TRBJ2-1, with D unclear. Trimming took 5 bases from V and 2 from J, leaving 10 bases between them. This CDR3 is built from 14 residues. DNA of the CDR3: TGTGCCAGCAGTCCAACCGGTACCTACAATGAGCAGTTCTTC. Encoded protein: CASSPTGTYNEQFF.

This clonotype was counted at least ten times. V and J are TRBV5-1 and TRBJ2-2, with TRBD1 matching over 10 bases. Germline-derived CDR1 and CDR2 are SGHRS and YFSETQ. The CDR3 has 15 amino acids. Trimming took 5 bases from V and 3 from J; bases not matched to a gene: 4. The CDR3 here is CASSSGTGDTGELFF. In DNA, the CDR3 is TGCGCCAGCAGTTCCGGGACAGGGGACACCGGGGAGCTGTTTTTT. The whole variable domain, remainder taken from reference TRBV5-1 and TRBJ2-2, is KAGVTQTPRYLIKTRGQQVTLSCSPISGHRSVSWYQQTPGQGLQFLFEYFSETQRNKGNFPGRFSGRQFSNSRSEMNVSTLELGDSALYLCASSSGTGDTGELFFGEGSRLTVL.

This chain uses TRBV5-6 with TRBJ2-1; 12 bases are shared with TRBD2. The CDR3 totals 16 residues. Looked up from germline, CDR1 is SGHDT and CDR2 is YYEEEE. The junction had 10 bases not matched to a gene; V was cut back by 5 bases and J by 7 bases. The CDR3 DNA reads TGTGCCAGCAGGCCTAGACTAGCGGGAGCTGTAAATGAGCAGTTCTTC. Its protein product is CASRPRLAGAVNEQFF.

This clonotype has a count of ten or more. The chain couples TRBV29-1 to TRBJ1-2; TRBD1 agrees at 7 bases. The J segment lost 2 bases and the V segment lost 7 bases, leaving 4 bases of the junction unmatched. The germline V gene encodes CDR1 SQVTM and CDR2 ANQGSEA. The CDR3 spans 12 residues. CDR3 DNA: TGCAGCGCAGCGACAGGGAACTATGGCTACACCTTC. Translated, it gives CSAATGNYGYTF. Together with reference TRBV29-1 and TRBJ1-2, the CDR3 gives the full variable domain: SAVISQKPSRDICQRGTSLTIQCQVDSQVTMMFWYRQQPGQSLTLIATANQGSEATYESGFVIDKFPISRPNLTFSTLTVSNMSPEDSSIYLCSAATGNYGYTFGSGTRLTVV.

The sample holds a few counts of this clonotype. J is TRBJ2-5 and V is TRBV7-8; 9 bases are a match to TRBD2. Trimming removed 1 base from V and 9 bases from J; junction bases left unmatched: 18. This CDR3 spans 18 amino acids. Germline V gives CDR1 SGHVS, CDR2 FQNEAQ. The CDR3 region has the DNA TGTGCCAGCAGCTTAGAGACTAGCGGATCGGTTCGGGGTGGGGCCCAGTACTTC. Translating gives CASSLETSGSVRGGAQYF. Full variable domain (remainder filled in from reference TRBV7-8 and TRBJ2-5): GAGVSQSPRYKVAKRGQDVALRCDPISGHVSLFWYQQALGQGPEFLTYFQNEAQLDKSGLPSDRFFAERPEGSVSTLKIQRTQQEDSAVYLCASSLETSGSVRGGAQYFGPGTRLLVL.

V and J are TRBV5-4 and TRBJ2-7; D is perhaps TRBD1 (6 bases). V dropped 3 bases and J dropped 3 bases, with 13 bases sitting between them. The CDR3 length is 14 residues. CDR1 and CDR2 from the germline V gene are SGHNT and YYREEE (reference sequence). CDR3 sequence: CASSWGHQGYEQYF. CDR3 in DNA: TGTGCCAGCAGCTGGGGACATCAAGGCTACGAGCAGTACTTC.

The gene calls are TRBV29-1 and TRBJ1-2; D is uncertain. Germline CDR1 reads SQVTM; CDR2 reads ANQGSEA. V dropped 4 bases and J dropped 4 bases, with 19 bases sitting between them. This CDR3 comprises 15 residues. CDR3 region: CSVVFRDSPVYGYTF. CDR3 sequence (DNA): TGCAGCGTTGTGTTCCGAGACTCCCCCGTCTATGGCTACACCTTC.